The following is a T cell receptor (beta chain) sequence with its context. What it binds is not known. The TCR beta libraries were generated through quantitative 5'-RACE incorporating molecular barcodes. TCRdb independently ran MiXCR on the 5' RACE reads; one entry per CDR3 protein. The data show about 260,000 distinct CDR3 sequences, roughly a quarter seen once. The data are from a study of CD8 T cells in ankylosing spondylitis. Study observations and caveats: It was reported that disease-linked clones were significantly enriched in matched ankylosing spondylitis synovial fluid. Seven or eight highly homologous variants formed a TCR beta motif that appeared characteristic of ankylosing spondylitis blood. Peripheral blood samples showed relatively rare disease-linked clones, and these clones were CD8+.

The CDR3 extends over 13 amino acids. V was clipped by 7 bases and J by 4 bases, with 13 bases between them. The chain employs TRBV12-3 or TRBV12-4 and TRBJ1-1, with D possibly being TRBD1 (5 bases). Sequenced sample: blood, either unsorted or a sorted T cell fraction (not recorded which). The clonotype comes from a male donor with ankylosing spondylitis or in good health (not recorded which). The CDR3 protein is CASTPLGRTEAFF. The CDR3 DNA follows: TGTGCCAGCACCCCTTTGGGACGCACTGAAGCTTTCTTT.